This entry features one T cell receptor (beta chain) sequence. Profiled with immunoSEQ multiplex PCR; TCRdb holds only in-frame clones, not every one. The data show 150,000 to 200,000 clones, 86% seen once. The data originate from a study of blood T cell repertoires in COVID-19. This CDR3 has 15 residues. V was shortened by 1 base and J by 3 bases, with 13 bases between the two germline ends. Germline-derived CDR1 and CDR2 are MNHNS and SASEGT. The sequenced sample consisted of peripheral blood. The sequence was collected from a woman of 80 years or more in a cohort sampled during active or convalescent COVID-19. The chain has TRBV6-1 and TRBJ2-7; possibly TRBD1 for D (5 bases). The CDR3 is CASSEDPNRIYEQYV. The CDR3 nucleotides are TGTGCCAGCAGTGAAGATCCTAACAGGATCTACGAGCAGTACGTC.